This T cell receptor beta chain was identified in a study of T cell changes during pregnancy in multiple sclerosis. Losses at the gene ends were 4 bases for V and 10 bases for J; bases not matched to a gene: 10. The CDR3 covers 15 residues. Germline assignment: CDR1 MGHDK and CDR2 SYGVNS. Produced via immunoSEQ multiplex PCR; TCRdb's table is partial and in-frame only. This sample carries 60,000 to 70,000 clones, around 91% of them seen once, and the ten largest clones take about 2.2%. The chain couples TRBV25-1 to TRBJ1-4, with 9 bases identical to TRBD1. Sequencing was performed on peripheral blood, taken in the third trimester of pregnancy. The source of this sequence is a female donor in good health, enrolled as a control in a pregnancy study. The CDR3 nucleotides are TGTGCCAGCAGTGGATCGACAGGGGGAGTAGGAAAACTGTTTTTT. Encoded protein: CASSGSTGGVGKLFF. Full variable domain (missing parts from reference TRBV25-1 and TRBJ1-4): EADIYQTPRYLVIGTGKKITLECSQTMGHDKMYWYQQDPGMELHLIHYSYGVNSTEKGDLSSESTVSRIRTEHFPLTLESARPSHTSQYLCASSGSTGGVGKLFFGSGTQLSVL.